Listed here are 12 T cell receptor beta chains from one sample, sequenced in a study of T cell repertoires in cytomegalovirus infection. TCRdb reprocessed the reads via MiXCR and lists one record per CDR3 protein. This sample has 250,000 to 300,000 distinct CDR3 sequences; about an eighth occur once, and the top ten carry around 9.5%. The sequenced sample consisted of PBMCs. The receptors shown here come from a human donor in good health (CMV status not recorded). Some clones in this sample may be carry-over from other donors' samples.

This clonotype was observed at least ten times. The chain employs TRBV7-2 and TRBJ1-4; TRBD1 is a possible D gene (5 bases). Germline V gene sequence: CDR1 SGHTA, CDR2 FQGNSA. There are 18 residues in the CDR3. Between the trimmed V and J ends, which lost 2 bases and 0 bases, there was a span of 16 bases. The CDR3 DNA reads as TGTGCCAGCAGCTTACAGGGACCGCTATTTGCAACTAATGAAAAACTGTTTTTT. It yields the protein CASSLQGPLFATNEKLFF. The full variable domain, with the rest looked up from reference TRBV7-2 and TRBJ1-4, is GAGVSQSPSNKVTEKGKDVELRCDPISGHTALYWYRQSLGQGLEFLIYFQGNSAPDKSGLPSDRFSAERTGGSVSTLTIQRTQQEDSAVYLCASSLQGPLFATNEKLFFGSGTQLSVL.

The CDR3 DNA follows: TGTGCCAGCAGCTCGAGGGTATACGAGACCCAGTACTTC. Its translation: CASSSRVYETQYF. The J gene is TRBJ2-5, the V gene TRBV7-9, with a weak D call TRBD2 (5 bases). The CDR3 covers 13 residues. Germline CDR1 SEHNR, CDR2 FQNEAQ (reference sequence). The germline V and J ends were trimmed by 4 bases and 5 bases, with 11 bases remaining between them.

Many counts were recorded for this clonotype. The chain carries TRBV20-1 and TRBJ2-7; 7 bases line up with TRBD2. CDR1 is DFQATT, CDR2 SNEGSKA, per germline (reference sequence). The CDR3 extends over 14 amino acids. V was clipped by 5 bases and J by 0 bases; unmatched bases: 7. The CDR3 protein is CSASSGRSSYEQYF. Here the CDR3 DNA reads TGCAGTGCTTCTAGCGGACGTAGCTCCTACGAGCAGTACTTC.

A few counts support this clonotype. The rearrangement joins TRBV7-9 to TRBJ1-4; 7 nucleotides match TRBD1. CDR3 length equals 16 residues. Germline V CDR1 and CDR2: SEHNR, FQNEAQ (reference sequence). Trimming at V came to 2 bases and at J to 8 bases, leaving 11 bases not matched to a gene. The CDR3 DNA is TGTGCCAGCAGCTTAAAGAGGGGGACAGCGGACGAAAAACTGTTTTTT. As protein: CASSLKRGTADEKLFF.

The chain uses TRBV6-5 and TRBJ2-7; 11 bases are a match to TRBD2. There are 13 residues in the CDR3. CDR1 is MNHEY, CDR2 SVGAGI, per germline. J was trimmed by 3 bases and V by 10 bases; bases with no gene match: 5. CDR3 in DNA: TGTGCCACCGGACTAGCGGGTCTCTACGAGCAGTACTTC. Protein sequence: CATGLAGLYEQYF.

The V call is TRBV5-1, the J call TRBJ1-1, with TRBD1 as a possible D gene (6 bases). Germline assignment: CDR1 SGHRS and CDR2 YFSETQ. There are 12 residues in the CDR3. The ends were cut back, 8 bases at V and 5 bases at J, with 13 bases in the middle. The CDR3 spells CARRKGVTEAFF. The CDR3 nucleotides read TGCGCCAGGAGGAAGGGGGTTACTGAAGCTTTCTTT.

At least ten counts were recorded for this clonotype. The rearrangement links TRBV7-2 to TRBJ2-5; D not resolved. This CDR3 has 11 amino acids. In germline, CDR1 is SGHTA, CDR2 FQGNSA. Trimming stripped 3 bases from V and 5 bases from J, with 4 bases between. CDR3 amino acids: CASSFGETQYF. The CDR3 DNA sequence: TGTGCCAGCAGCTTCGGGGAGACCCAGTACTTC. The full variable domain, in which reference TRBV7-2 and TRBJ2-5 provide the parts outside the CDR3, is GAGVSQSPSNKVTEKGKDVELRCDPISGHTALYWYRQSLGQGLEFLIYFQGNSAPDKSGLPSDRFSAERTGGSVSTLTIQRTQQEDSAVYLCASSFGETQYFGPGTRLLVL.

This clonotype was seen many times. The chain uses TRBV7-9 and TRBJ1-5; D call uncertain. In germline, CDR1 is SEHNR, CDR2 FQNEAQ (reference sequence). The CDR3 covers 16 residues. The V end was cut by 5 bases, the J end by 3 bases, with 17 bases between. The DNA for the CDR3 is TGTGCCAGCAGCCTTCTCGTCGGTTCCCTCAATCAGCCCCAGCATTTT. Protein product: CASSLLVGSLNQPQHF.

This clonotype appeared a few times. A clone one base away is much larger, so this may be a read error. This rearrangement joins TRBV7-2 to TRBJ2-7; TRBD2 matches 13 bases. CDR1 is SGHTA and CDR2 is FQGNSA in the germline V gene. V shed 7 bases, J shed 3 bases, and the junction held 3 bases outside the gene matches. CDR3 length equals 14 residues. In DNA form, the CDR3 reads TGTGCCAGCACCCGGACTAGCGGGAGCTACGAGCAGTACTTC. This codes for CASTRTSGSYEQYF.

There are many counts of this clonotype. This sequence joins TRBV4-1 and TRBJ1-3; perhaps TRBD1 as D (5 bases). Germline V gene data show CDR1 as MGHRA and CDR2 as YSYEKL. The CDR3 is made up of 16 amino acids. Trimming took off 1 base at V and 0 bases at J, with 10 bases between the two ends. This CDR3 reads CASSQVARASGNTIYF. Here the CDR3 DNA reads TGCGCCAGCAGCCAAGTCGCCAGGGCCTCTGGAAACACCATATATTTT.

This chain joins TRBV15 and TRBJ2-1; D possibly corresponds to TRBD1 (5 bases). Germline V gene sequence: CDR1 LNHNV, CDR2 YYDKDF (reference sequence). The CDR3 extends over 16 amino acids. V was shortened by 0 bases and J by 0 bases, with 9 bases between the two germline ends. CDR3 nucleotide sequence: TGTGCCACCAGCAGAGAAGGGGTTGGCTCCTACAATGAGCAGTTCTTC. Residues: CATSREGVGSYNEQFF. Combining the CDR3 with reference TRBV15 and TRBJ2-1 gives the whole variable domain DAMVIQNPRYQVTQFGKPVTLSCSQTLNHNVMYWYQQKSSQAPKLLFHYYDKDFNNEADTPDNFQSRRPNTSFCFLDIRSPGLGDTAMYLCATSREGVGSYNEQFFGPGTRLTVL.

V gene TRBV7-9 combines with J gene TRBJ1-2; D gene uncertain. Germline CDR1 is SEHNR and CDR2 is FQNEAQ (reference sequence). Between the trimmed V and J ends, which lost 4 bases and 2 bases, there was a span of 14 bases. The CDR3 runs 15 residues. CDR3 bases: TGTGCCAGCAGCTGGACTGGGAACGTGAACTATGGCTACACCTTC. Translating it yields CASSWTGNVNYGYTF.